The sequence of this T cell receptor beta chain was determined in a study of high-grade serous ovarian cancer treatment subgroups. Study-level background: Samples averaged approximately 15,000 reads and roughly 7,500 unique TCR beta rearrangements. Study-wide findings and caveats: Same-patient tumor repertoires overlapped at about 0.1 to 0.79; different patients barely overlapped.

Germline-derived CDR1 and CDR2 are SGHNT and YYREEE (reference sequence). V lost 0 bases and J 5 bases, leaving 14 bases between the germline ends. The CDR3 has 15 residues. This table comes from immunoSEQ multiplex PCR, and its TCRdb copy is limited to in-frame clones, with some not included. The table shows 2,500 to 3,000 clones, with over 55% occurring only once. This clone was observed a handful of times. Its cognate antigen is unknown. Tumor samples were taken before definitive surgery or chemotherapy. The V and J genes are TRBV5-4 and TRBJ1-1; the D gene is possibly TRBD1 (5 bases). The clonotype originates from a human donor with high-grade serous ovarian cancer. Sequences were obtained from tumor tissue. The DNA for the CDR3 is TGTGCCAGCAGCTTGGAATGGAGCAGGGTAACTGAAGCTTTCTTT. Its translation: CASSLEWSRVTEAFF. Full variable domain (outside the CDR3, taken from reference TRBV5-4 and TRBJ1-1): ETGVTQSPTHLIKTRGQQVTLRCSSQSGHNTVSWYQQALGQGPQFIFQYYREEENGRGNFPPRFSGLQFPNYSSELNVNALELDDSALYLCASSLEWSRVTEAFFGQGTRLTVV.